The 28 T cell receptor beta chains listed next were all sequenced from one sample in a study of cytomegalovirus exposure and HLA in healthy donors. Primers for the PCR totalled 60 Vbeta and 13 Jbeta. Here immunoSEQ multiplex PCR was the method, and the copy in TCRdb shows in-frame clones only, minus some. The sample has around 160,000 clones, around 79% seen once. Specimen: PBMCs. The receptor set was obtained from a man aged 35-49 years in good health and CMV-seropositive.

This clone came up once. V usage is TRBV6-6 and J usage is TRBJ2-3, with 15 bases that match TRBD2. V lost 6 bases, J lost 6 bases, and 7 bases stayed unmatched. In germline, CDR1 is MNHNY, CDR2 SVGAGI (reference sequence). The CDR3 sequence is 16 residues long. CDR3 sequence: CASRPTGLAGGDTQYF. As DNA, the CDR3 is TGTGCCAGCAGACCAACGGGACTAGCGGGAGGTGATACGCAGTATTTT.

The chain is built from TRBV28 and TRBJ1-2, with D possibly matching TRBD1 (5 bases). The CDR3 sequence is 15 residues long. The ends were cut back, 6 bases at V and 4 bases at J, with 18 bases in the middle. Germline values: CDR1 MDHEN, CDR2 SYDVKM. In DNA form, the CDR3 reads TGTGCCAGCAGCCCTCCCGGGGGGGTGCGCTATGGCTACACCTTC. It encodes CASSPPGGVRYGYTF.

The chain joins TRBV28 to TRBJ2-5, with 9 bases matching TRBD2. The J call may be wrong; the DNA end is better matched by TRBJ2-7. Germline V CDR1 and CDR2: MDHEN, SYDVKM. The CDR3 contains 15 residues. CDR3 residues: CASSLDLAGTYEQYF. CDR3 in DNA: TGTGCCAGCAGTTTAGATCTAGCGGGAACCTACGAGCAGTACTTC.

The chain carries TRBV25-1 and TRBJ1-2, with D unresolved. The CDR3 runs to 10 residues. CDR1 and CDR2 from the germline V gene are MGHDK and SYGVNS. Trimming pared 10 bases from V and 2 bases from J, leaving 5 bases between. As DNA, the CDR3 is TGTGCCACCTCCAACTATGGCTACACCTTC. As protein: CATSNYGYTF.

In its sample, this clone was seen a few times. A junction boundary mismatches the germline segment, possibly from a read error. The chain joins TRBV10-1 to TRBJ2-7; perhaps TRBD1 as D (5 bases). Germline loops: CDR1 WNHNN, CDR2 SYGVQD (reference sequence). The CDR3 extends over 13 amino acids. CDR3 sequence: CASRELTAYEQYF. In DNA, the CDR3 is TGCGCCAGCAGAGAGTTGACAGCCTACGAGCAGTACTTC.

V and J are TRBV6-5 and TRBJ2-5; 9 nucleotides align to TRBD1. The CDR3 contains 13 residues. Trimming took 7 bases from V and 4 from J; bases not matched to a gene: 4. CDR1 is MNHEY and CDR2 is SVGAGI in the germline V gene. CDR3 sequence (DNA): TGTGCCAGCAATCCGACAGGGGGAGAGACCCAGTACTTC. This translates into CASNPTGGETQYF.

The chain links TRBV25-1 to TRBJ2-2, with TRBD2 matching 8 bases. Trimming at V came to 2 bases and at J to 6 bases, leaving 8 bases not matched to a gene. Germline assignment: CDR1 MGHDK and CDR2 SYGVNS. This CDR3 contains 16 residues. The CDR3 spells CASSEVGRAGAGELFF. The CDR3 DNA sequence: TGTGCCAGCAGTGAAGTCGGGAGGGCCGGTGCCGGGGAGCTGTTTTTT.

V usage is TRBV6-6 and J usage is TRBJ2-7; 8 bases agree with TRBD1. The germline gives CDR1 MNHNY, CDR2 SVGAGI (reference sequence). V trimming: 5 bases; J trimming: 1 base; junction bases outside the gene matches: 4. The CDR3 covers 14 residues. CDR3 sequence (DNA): TGTGCCAGCAGTCCCCGGACAGGGTCCTACGAGCAGTACTTC. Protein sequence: CASSPRTGSYEQYF.

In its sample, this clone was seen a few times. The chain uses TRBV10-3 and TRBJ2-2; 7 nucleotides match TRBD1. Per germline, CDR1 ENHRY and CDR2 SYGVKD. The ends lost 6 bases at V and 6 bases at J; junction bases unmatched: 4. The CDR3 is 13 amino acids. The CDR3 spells CAIRGTDAGELFF. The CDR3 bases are TGTGCCATCAGAGGGACAGACGCCGGGGAGCTGTTTTTT.

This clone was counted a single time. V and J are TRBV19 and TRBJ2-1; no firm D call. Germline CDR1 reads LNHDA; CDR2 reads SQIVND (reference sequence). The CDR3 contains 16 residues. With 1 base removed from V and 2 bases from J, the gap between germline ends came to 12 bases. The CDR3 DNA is TGTGCCAGTAGTATAGTCGCTTCCCAGGCCTACAATGAGCAGTTCTTC. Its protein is CASSIVASQAYNEQFF.

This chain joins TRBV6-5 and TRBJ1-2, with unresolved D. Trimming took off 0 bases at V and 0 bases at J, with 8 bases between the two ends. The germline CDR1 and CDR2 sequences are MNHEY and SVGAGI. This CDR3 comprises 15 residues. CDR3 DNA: TGTGCCAGCAGTTACTCGAGGAACCCTAACTATGGCTACACCTTC. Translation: CASSYSRNPNYGYTF.

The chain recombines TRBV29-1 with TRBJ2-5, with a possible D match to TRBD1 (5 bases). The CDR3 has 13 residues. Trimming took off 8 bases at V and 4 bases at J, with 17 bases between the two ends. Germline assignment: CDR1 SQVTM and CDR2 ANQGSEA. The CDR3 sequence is CSFATAPRETQYF. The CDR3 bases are TGCAGCTTCGCGACAGCCCCCCGAGAGACCCAGTACTTC.

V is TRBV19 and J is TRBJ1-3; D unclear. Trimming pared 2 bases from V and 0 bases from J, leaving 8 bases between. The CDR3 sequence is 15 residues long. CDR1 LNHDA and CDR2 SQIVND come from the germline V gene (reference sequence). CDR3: CASSISGISGNTIYF. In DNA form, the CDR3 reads TGTGCCAGTAGTATAAGCGGGATCTCTGGAAACACCATATATTTT. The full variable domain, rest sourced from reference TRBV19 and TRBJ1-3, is DGGITQSPKYLFRKEGQNVTLSCEQNLNHDAMYWYRQDPGQGLRLIYYSQIVNDFQKGDIAEGYSVSREKKESFPLTVTSAQKNPTAFYLCASSISGISGNTIYFGEGSWLTVV.

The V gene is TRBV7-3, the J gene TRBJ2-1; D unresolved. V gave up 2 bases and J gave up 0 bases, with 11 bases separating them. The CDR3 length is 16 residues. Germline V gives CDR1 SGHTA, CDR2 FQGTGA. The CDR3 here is CASSLSQVISYNEQFF. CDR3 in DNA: TGTGCCAGCAGCTTATCCCAGGTTATCTCCTACAATGAGCAGTTCTTC.

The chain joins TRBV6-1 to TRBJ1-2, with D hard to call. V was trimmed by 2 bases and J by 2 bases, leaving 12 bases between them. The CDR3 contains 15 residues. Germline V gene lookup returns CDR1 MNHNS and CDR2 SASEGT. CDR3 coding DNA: TGTGCCAGCAGTGAAAGGTTAGCGGGAAACTATGGCTACACCTTC. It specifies CASSERLAGNYGYTF.

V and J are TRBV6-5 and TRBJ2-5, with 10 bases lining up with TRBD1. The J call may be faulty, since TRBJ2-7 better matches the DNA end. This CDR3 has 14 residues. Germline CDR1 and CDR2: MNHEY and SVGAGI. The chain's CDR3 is CASTRGTGDSEQYF. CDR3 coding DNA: TGTGCCAGCACCAGGGGGACAGGGGACTCCGAGCAGTACTTC.

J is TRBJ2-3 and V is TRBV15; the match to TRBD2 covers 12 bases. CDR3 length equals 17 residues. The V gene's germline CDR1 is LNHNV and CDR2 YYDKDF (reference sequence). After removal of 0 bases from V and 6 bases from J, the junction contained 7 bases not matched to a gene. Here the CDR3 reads CATSRDLTSGGSDTQYF. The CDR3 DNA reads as TGTGCCACCAGCAGAGATCTGACTAGCGGGGGTTCCGATACGCAGTATTTT.

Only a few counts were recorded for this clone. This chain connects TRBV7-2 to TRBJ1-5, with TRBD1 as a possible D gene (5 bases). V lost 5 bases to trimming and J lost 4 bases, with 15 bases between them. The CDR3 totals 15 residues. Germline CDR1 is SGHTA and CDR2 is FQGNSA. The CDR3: CASSPGPEGNQPQHF. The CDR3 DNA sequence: TGTGCCAGCAGCCCGGGCCCGGAGGGGAATCAGCCCCAGCATTTT.

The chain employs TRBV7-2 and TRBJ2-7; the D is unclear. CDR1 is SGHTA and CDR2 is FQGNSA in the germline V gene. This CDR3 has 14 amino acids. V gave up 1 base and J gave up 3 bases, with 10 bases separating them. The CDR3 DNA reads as TGTGCCAGCAGCTTAGGAGCCCTAATCTACGAGCAGTACTTC. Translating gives CASSLGALIYEQYF.

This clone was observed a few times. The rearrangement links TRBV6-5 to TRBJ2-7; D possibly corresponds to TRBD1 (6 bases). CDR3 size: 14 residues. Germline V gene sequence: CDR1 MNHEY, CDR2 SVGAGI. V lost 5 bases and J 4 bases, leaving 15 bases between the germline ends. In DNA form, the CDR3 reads TGTGCCAGCAGTAAACAGGGCATGCTTTACGAGCAGTACTTC. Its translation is CASSKQGMLYEQYF.

The DNA of the CDR3 is TGTGCCAGCAGCGCTGGGACAGAGGGGTATGGCTACACCTTC. It yields the protein CASSAGTEGYGYTF. The gene calls are TRBV9 and TRBJ1-2, with TRBD1 matching over 7 bases. V dropped 3 bases and J dropped 5; count of bases not matched to a gene: 7. Looked up from germline, CDR1 is SGDLS and CDR2 is YYNGEE. There are 14 residues in the CDR3.

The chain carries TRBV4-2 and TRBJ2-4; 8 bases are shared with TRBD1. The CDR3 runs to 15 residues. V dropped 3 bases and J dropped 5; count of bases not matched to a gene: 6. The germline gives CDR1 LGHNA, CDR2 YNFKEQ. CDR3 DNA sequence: TGTGCCAGCAGCCAGCTGGACAGGGACGAAAACATTCAGTACTTC. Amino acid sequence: CASSQLDRDENIQYF.

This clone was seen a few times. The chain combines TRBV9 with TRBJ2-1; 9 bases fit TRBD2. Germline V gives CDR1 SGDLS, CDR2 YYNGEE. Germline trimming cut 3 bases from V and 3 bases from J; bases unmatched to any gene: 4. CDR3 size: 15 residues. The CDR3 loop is CASSDGTSSYNEQFF. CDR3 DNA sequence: TGTGCCAGCAGCGACGGGACTAGCAGCTACAATGAGCAGTTCTTC.

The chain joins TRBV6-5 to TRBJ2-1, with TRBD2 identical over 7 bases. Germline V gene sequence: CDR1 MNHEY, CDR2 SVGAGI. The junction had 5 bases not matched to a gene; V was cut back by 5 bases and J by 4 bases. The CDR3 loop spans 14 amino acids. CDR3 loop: CASSPRTSYNEQFF. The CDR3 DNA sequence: TGTGCCAGCAGTCCCCGGACTAGTTACAATGAGCAGTTCTTC.

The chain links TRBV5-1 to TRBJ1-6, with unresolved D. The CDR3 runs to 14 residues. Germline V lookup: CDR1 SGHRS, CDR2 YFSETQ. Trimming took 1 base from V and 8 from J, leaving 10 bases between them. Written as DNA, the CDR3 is TGCGCCAGCAGCTTGTTGGGAGGTGATTCACCCCTCCACTTT. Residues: CASSLLGGDSPLHF.

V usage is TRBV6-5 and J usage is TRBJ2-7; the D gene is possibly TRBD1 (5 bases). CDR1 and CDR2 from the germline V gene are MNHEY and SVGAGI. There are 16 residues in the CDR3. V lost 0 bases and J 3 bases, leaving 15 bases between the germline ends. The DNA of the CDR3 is TGTGCCAGCAGTTACTCCGTCACAGGTAGCCTCTACGAGCAGTACTTC. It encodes CASSYSVTGSLYEQYF.

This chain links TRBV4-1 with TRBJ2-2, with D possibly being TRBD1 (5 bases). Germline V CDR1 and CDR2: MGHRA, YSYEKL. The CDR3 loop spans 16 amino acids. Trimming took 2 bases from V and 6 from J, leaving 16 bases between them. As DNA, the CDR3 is TGCGCCAGCAGCCAATTGGTGGTGGGGCTAGCCGGGGAGCTGTTTTTT. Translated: CASSQLVVGLAGELFF.

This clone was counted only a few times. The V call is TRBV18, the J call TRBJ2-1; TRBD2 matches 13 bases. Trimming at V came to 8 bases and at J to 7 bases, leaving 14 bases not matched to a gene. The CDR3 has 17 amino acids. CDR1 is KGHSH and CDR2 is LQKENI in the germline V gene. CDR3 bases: TGTGCCAGCCGCCCCCGGACTAGCGGGAGAGGGAGGAATGAGCAGTTCTTC. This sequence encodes CASRPRTSGRGRNEQFF.